Each of the 13 T cell receptor beta chains below was sequenced from the same sample in a study of post-analysis software for immune sequencing data. The antigens these receptors bind are not known. Every TCR beta cDNA library bore unique molecular identifiers. TCRdb redid the calling of the PCR reads with MiXCR, one entry per CDR3 protein. The table has some 800,000 distinct CDR3 sequences, about 45% seen once. Study-wide points: TRBV segments more frequent in patients than in controls numbered several and included TRBV5-6, TRBV5-1 and TRBV20-1.

The sequenced sample was blood. Source of these receptors: a girl aged 5 to 17 with multiple sclerosis.

This clonotype came up a few times. The gene calls are TRBV6-2 or TRBV6-3 and TRBJ2-5; 12 bases align to TRBD1. The end of the DNA aligns better with TRBJ2-7, so the J call may be wrong. The CDR3 has 15 residues. Germline CDR1 and CDR2: MNHEY and SVGEGT. The CDR3: CASRKAGTGGDEQYF. The CDR3 DNA reads as TGTGCCAGCAGAAAGGCCGGGACAGGGGGCGACGAGCAGTACTTC.

V usage is TRBV29-1 and J usage is TRBJ1-2; tentatively, D is TRBD1 (5 bases). V was trimmed by 7 bases and J by 4 bases, leaving 16 bases between them. Germline CDR1 is SQVTM and CDR2 is ANQGSEA. The CDR3 contains 13 residues. As DNA, the CDR3 is TGCAGCGCAGACCCCAGGGAGGGCTATGGCTACACCTTC. Translated, it gives CSADPREGYGYTF.

This clonotype appeared a few times. The DNA of the CDR3 is TGCGCCAGCAGTGAAGGGGGACTAGCGGGAGTCTCCTACGAGCAGTACTTC. As protein: CASSEGGLAGVSYEQYF. This chain joins TRBV10-2 and TRBJ2-7; 14 positions agree with TRBD2. Germline CDR1 and CDR2: WSHSY and SAAADI. This CDR3 is 17 amino acids long. After removal of 3 bases from V and 0 bases from J, the junction contained 4 bases not matched to a gene.

The chain uses TRBV25-1 and TRBJ2-5; 11 positions match TRBD2. V was clipped by 1 base and J by 1 base; unmatched bases: 2. The CDR3 totals 16 residues. Germline CDR1 MGHDK, CDR2 SYGVNS. CDR3: CASSEFSGRAQETQYF. As DNA, the CDR3 is TGTGCCAGCAGTGAATTTAGCGGGAGGGCCCAAGAGACCCAGTACTTC.

Only a few counts were recorded for this clonotype. The V call is TRBV20-1, the J call TRBJ2-1; 13 positions agree with TRBD2. This CDR3 spans 14 amino acids. J gave up 15 bases and V 0 bases, and 8 bases lay outside the gene matches. Germline CDR1 and CDR2: DFQATT and SNEGSKA (reference sequence). DNA for the CDR3: TGCAGTGCTAGAGACTTTGGACTAGCGGGGGAATCGTTCTTC. Its translation: CSARDFGLAGESFF.

This clonotype was counted a few times. The J gene is TRBJ1-2, the V gene TRBV29-1; D possibly corresponds to TRBD1 (5 bases). Trimming pared 0 bases from V and 4 bases from J, leaving 18 bases between. CDR1 is SQVTM, CDR2 ANQGSEA, per germline. CDR3 length: 16 amino acids. The chain's CDR3 is CSVEDPGRLAGYGYTF. CDR3 bases: TGCAGCGTTGAAGACCCGGGACGGCTGGCGGGCTATGGCTACACCTTC.

CDR3 nucleotide sequence: TGTGCCAGCAGCCCCGGGACAGGGGGCGGGGAGACTGAAGCTTTCTTT. This gives the protein CASSPGTGGGETEAFF. The rearrangement uses TRBV7-9 and TRBJ1-1, with 12 bases that match TRBD1. There are 16 residues in the CDR3. Germline-derived CDR1 and CDR2 are SEHNR and FQNEAQ (reference sequence). Trimming at V came to 5 bases and at J to 5 bases, leaving 9 bases not matched to a gene.

The V and J genes are TRBV6-1 and TRBJ2-7; no clear D. Germline CDR1 MNHNS, CDR2 SASEGT. There are 14 residues in the CDR3. The germline V and J ends were trimmed by 1 base and 7 bases, with 14 bases remaining between them. The CDR3 reads CASSEENILLEQYF. The CDR3 DNA follows: TGTGCCAGCAGTGAAGAAAACATCCTTTTGGAGCAGTACTTC.

The chain combines TRBV20-1 with TRBJ1-1, with D tentatively TRBD1 (5 bases). Germline V gene lookup returns CDR1 DFQATT and CDR2 SNEGSKA (reference sequence). Trimming cost V 0 bases and J 4 bases, with 9 bases left between them. This CDR3 has 13 residues. CDR3 coding DNA: TGCAGTGCTAGAGATTTTGGGGGCACTGAAGCTTTCTTT. As protein: CSARDFGGTEAFF.

The V gene is TRBV28, the J gene TRBJ2-3; D gene uncertain. CDR1 and CDR2 from the germline V gene are MDHEN and SYDVKM. The length of the CDR3 is 12 residues. V lost 7 bases and J lost 2, with 7 bases in between. The CDR3 protein is CASNRYTDTQYF. The CDR3 nucleotides are TGTGCCAGCAACCGATACACAGATACGCAGTATTTT.

A single count supports this clonotype. J is TRBJ2-7 and V is TRBV5-1; a weak D match, TRBD1 (6 bases). The germline CDR1 and CDR2 sequences are SGHRS and YFSETQ. The CDR3 has 14 amino acids. V shed 0 bases and J shed 3 bases, with 10 bases lying between them. The CDR3 DNA reads as TGCGCCAGCAGCTTGGTAACACAGGGCTACGAGCAGTACTTC. Translated, it gives CASSLVTQGYEQYF.

The CDR3 DNA is TGTGCCAGCAGCGTATATGGGACAGGGGTCAATGAGCAGTTCTTC. Protein sequence: CASSVYGTGVNEQFF. This sequence joins TRBV9 and TRBJ2-1, with 10 bases aligning to TRBD1. Germline CDR1 reads SGDLS; CDR2 reads YYNGEE. The junction had 4 bases not matched to a gene; V was cut back by 1 base and J by 6 bases. The length of the CDR3 is 15 residues.

This clonotype has just a few counts. The chain couples TRBV20-1 to TRBJ2-1; maybe TRBD2 (6 bases). CDR1 DFQATT and CDR2 SNEGSKA come from the germline V gene (reference sequence). V was cut by 3 bases and J by 5 bases, with 14 bases left in between. The CDR3 extends over 14 amino acids. CDR3 sequence: CSASRRDQDNEQFF. The DNA for the CDR3 is TGCAGTGCTAGTCGGCGGGATCAAGACAATGAGCAGTTCTTC.